Presented here are 28 T cell receptor beta chains from one specimen sequenced in a study of CD8+CD57+ T cells in acquired aplastic anemia. TCR beta VDJ and CDR3 were profiled, and genomic DNA was the template. One entry per CDR3 protein results from TCRdb running MiXCR on the reads. Of around 250,000 distinct CDR3 sequences listed, about 56% are singletons. Sequenced input: sorted CD4+, CD8+, or CD8+CD57+ T cells (not recorded which) from PBMCs. All receptors derive from a human donor with severe aplastic anemia or a healthy control (not recorded which).

This clonotype was recorded a few times. The chain links TRBV7-2 to TRBJ1-2; a possible D gene is TRBD1 (6 bases). This CDR3 comprises 15 residues. V gave up 5 bases and J gave up 4 bases, with 17 bases separating them. Germline CDR1 and CDR2: SGHTA and FQGNSA. The CDR3 DNA reads TGTGCCAGCAGCCGAGGGGGGGGCGTGGGCTATGGCTACACCTTC. Its translation is CASSRGGGVGYGYTF.

The chain uses TRBV7-3 and TRBJ2-1, with D tentatively TRBD1 (6 bases). V dropped 5 bases and J dropped 5 bases, with 16 bases sitting between them. The germline V gene encodes CDR1 SGHTA and CDR2 FQGTGA. The CDR3 loop spans 15 amino acids. The DNA of the CDR3 is TGTGCCAGCAGCCTGCCTGGACAGAGAAACAATGAGCAGTTCTTC. Protein product: CASSLPGQRNNEQFF.

The V call is TRBV7-9, the J call TRBJ1-1; TRBD1 agrees at 9 bases. The CDR3 consists of 16 residues. Germline CDR1 and CDR2: SEHNR and FQNEAQ (reference sequence). Losses at the gene ends were 1 base for V and 3 bases for J; bases not matched to a gene: 6. DNA for the CDR3: TGTGCCAGCAGCTTAGGGGACAGGGTCAGAGACACTGAAGCTTTCTTT. Amino acids: CASSLGDRVRDTEAFF.

This clonotype has ten or more counts. The gene calls are TRBV19 and TRBJ2-2, with a weak D call TRBD1 (5 bases). Germline V CDR1 and CDR2: LNHDA, SQIVND (reference sequence). The CDR3 spans 15 residues. The V and J ends lost 2 bases and 1 base respectively, with 8 bases between them. The CDR3 here is CASSIWQGNTGELFF. CDR3 nucleotides: TGTGCCAGTAGTATATGGCAGGGGAACACCGGGGAGCTGTTTTTT.

The rearrangement links TRBV29-1 to TRBJ2-3; D is perhaps TRBD1 or TRBD2 (6 bases each). The CDR3 length is 14 residues. From germline, CDR1 is SQVTM and CDR2 ANQGSEA. The ends were cut back, 3 bases at V and 6 bases at J, with 16 bases in the middle. The CDR3 is CSVDSSGAGDTQYF. CDR3 coding DNA: TGCAGCGTTGATTCATCGGGGGCGGGTGATACGCAGTATTTT.

This clonotype was counted ten times or more. The rearrangement links TRBV14 to TRBJ2-1; 7 bases match TRBD1. Germline lookup yields CDR1 SGHDN and CDR2 FVKESK. The CDR3 has 15 amino acids. V shed 1 base and J 6 bases; nucleotides not matched to a gene: 6. The CDR3 is CASSQGQGKGNEQFF. Written as DNA, the CDR3 is TGTGCCAGCAGCCAAGGACAGGGAAAGGGCAATGAGCAGTTCTTC.

This clonotype was picked up many times. The chain combines TRBV5-8 with TRBJ2-3, with 12 positions matching TRBD2. The V gene's germline CDR1 is SGHTS and CDR2 YDEGEE. The CDR3 has 18 amino acids. V was clipped by 2 bases and J by 3 bases; unmatched bases: 10. The CDR3 loop is CASSFPSGGASRTDTQYF. CDR3 nucleotide sequence: TGTGCCAGCAGCTTCCCTAGCGGGGGGGCCTCTCGAACAGATACGCAGTATTTT.

This clonotype was found a few times. The V gene is TRBV24-1, the J gene TRBJ1-1; TRBD1 aligns across 8 bases. Losses at the gene ends were 3 bases for V and 1 base for J; bases not matched to a gene: 3. Germline V gene lookup returns CDR1 KGHDR and CDR2 SFDVKD. The length of the CDR3 is 15 residues. Written as DNA, the CDR3 is TGTGCCACCAGTGATCCAGGGACAGGGAACACTGAAGCTTTCTTT. It yields the protein CATSDPGTGNTEAFF.

J is TRBJ1-2 and V is TRBV5-5; D is unresolved. V lost 4 bases, J lost 6 bases, and 16 bases lay in between. The CDR3 runs 14 residues. CDR1 SGHKS and CDR2 YYEKEE come from the germline V gene (reference sequence). As DNA, the CDR3 is TGTGCCAGCAGCAGCTTCGTAGGCGCGGATGGCTACACCTTC. This codes for CASSSFVGADGYTF.

The V gene is TRBV30, the J gene TRBJ1-1, with D tentatively TRBD1 (5 bases). This CDR3 comprises 14 residues. The germline V gene encodes CDR1 GTSNPN and CDR2 SVGIG (reference sequence). Trimming removed 3 bases from V and 4 bases from J, with 15 bases in between. The CDR3 nucleotides are TGTGCCTGGAGACCCGGGACCCTGGGCACTGAAGCTTTCTTT. Residues: CAWRPGTLGTEAFF.

This chain connects TRBV20-1 to TRBJ1-5, with 12 bases aligning to TRBD1. The V gene's germline CDR1 is DFQATT and CDR2 SNEGSKA (reference sequence). The junction had 10 bases not matched to a gene; V was cut back by 5 bases and J by 2 bases. This CDR3 is built from 17 residues. Here the CDR3 reads CSAGRDRGLVGNQPQHF. CDR3 nucleotide sequence: TGCAGTGCTGGGCGGGACAGGGGGCTGGTGGGCAATCAGCCCCAGCATTTT.

This clonotype came up many times. The rearrangement uses TRBV9 and TRBJ2-7; D remains unclear. V lost 4 bases, J lost 2 bases, and 13 bases lay in between. Germline V gene lookup returns CDR1 SGDLS and CDR2 YYNGEE. The CDR3 contains 14 residues. This CDR3 is CASSQTGSPYEQYF. CDR3 bases: TGTGCCAGCAGCCAGACGGGCAGCCCCTACGAGCAGTACTTC.

This clonotype showed up many times. The chain has TRBV11-3 and TRBJ2-2; no clear D gene. Germline CDR1 reads SGHNT; CDR2 reads YENEEA. V lost 5 bases, J lost 6 bases, and 7 bases lay in between. The CDR3 is 12 amino acids. CDR3 residues: CASSASPGELFF. The CDR3 DNA reads TGTGCCAGCAGCGCCAGTCCCGGGGAGCTGTTTTTT.

In regard to this clonotype: At one of its ends the junction is not consistent with the germline gene, which may arise from a read error. The chain links TRBV12-3 or TRBV12-4 to TRBJ2-7; 7 bases agree with TRBD2. The CDR3 is made up of 12 amino acids. The CDR3 DNA reads as TGTGCCACCAGTCCCCGGGGGGACGAGCAGTACTTC. This codes for CATSPRGDEQYF.

This clonotype was observed a few times. The rearrangement links TRBV24-1 to TRBJ1-1; no definite D call. Deletions cut 8 bases from V and 0 bases from J, with 12 bases between. This CDR3 spans 14 amino acids. Germline assignment: CDR1 KGHDR and CDR2 SFDVKD. CDR3 bases: TGTGCCACCATAGTGACACCCATGAACACTGAAGCTTTCTTT. It specifies CATIVTPMNTEAFF.

Many counts were recorded for this clonotype. V gene TRBV6-4 combines with J gene TRBJ2-2, with a tentative D call TRBD1 (5 bases). The CDR3 spans 15 residues. V shed 2 bases and J shed 7 bases, with 14 bases lying between them. Looked up from germline, CDR1 is MRHNA and CDR2 is SNTAGT. The CDR3 DNA sequence: TGTGCCAGCAGTGACACGGCAGGGTTTGGCGGGGAGCTGTTTTTT. Protein product: CASSDTAGFGGELFF.

Only a few counts were recorded for this clonotype. The rearrangement joins TRBV19 to TRBJ2-5; possible D gene TRBD2, 6 bases. The germline CDR1 and CDR2 sequences are LNHDA and SQIVND (reference sequence). Between the trimmed V and J ends, which lost 5 bases and 5 bases, there was a span of 6 bases. This CDR3 has 11 amino acids. The CDR3 spells CASSGGETQYF. The CDR3 DNA reads TGTGCCAGTAGTGGAGGGGAGACCCAGTACTTC.

This clonotype was detected a few times. It may be a read error: a sequence one base away is much more abundant. The rearrangement links TRBV5-4 to TRBJ2-1; 7 bases align to TRBD2. Per germline, CDR1 SGHNT and CDR2 YYREEE (reference sequence). This CDR3 has 13 residues. The CDR3 protein is CASGLGGILEQFF. The CDR3 DNA reads as TGTGCCAGCGGCTTGGGAGGGATTCTTGAGCAGTTCTTC.

This clonotype appeared once. One end of the junction does not line up with germline, which may come from a read error. This chain links TRBV6-5 with TRBJ1-2, with TRBD1 as a possible D gene (6 bases). The CDR3 extends over 13 amino acids. The germline gives CDR1 MNHEY, CDR2 SVGAGI. The CDR3 bases are TGTGCCAGCAGTCTCACAGGGAACTATGGCTCCACCTTC. Its protein is CASSLTGNYGSTF.

The table lists this clonotype with many counts. The V gene is TRBV9, the J gene TRBJ1-2; tentatively, D is TRBD1 (5 bases). From germline, CDR1 is SGDLS and CDR2 YYNGEE. CDR3 length equals 15 residues. Between the trimmed V and J ends, which lost 1 base and 1 base, there was a span of 11 bases. The CDR3 nucleotides read TGTGCCAGCAGCGTACAGGGCGTCGGTAACTATGGCTACACCTTC. Protein sequence: CASSVQGVGNYGYTF.

For this clonotype: No conserved phenylalanine or tryptophan is present at the end of the CDR3, so a read error is the likely explanation. The CDR3 nucleotides are TGTGCCAGCAGCCCTAGTAGGCGGGACTACGAGCAGTACTCC. Its translation is CASSPSRRDYEQYS. This chain joins TRBV13 and TRBJ2-7; a possible D gene is TRBD2 (6 bases). V was cut by 5 bases and J by 3 bases, with 14 bases left in between. Germline V CDR1 and CDR2: PRHDT, FYEKMQ (reference sequence). This CDR3 comprises 14 residues.

This chain joins TRBV29-1 and TRBJ2-1, with a weak D call TRBD2 (6 bases). This CDR3 is 14 amino acids long. Per the germline V gene, CDR1 is SQVTM and CDR2 is ANQGSEA. The V gene lost 1 base and the J gene lost 3 bases, with 10 bases spanning the gap. The CDR3 DNA reads as TGCAGCGTTGAAGGCAGGGAGGACTACAATGAGCAGTTCTTC. Protein: CSVEGREDYNEQFF.

The chain employs TRBV7-3 and TRBJ2-2; 7 nucleotides match TRBD1. V lost 4 bases, J lost 3 bases, and 5 bases stayed unmatched. The germline V gene has CDR1 SGHTA and CDR2 FQGTGA. This CDR3 comprises 15 residues. In DNA, the CDR3 is TGTGCCAGCAGCTCCACTGACAGGGACACCGGGGAGCTGTTTTTT. Residues: CASSSTDRDTGELFF.

Only one count was recorded for this clonotype. The chain uses TRBV29-1 and TRBJ1-2; a possible D gene is TRBD1 (5 bases). With 6 bases removed from V and 6 bases from J, the gap between germline ends came to 17 bases. Germline-derived CDR1 and CDR2 are SQVTM and ANQGSEA. CDR3 length: 13 residues. The CDR3 sequence is CSVGLGAAHGYTF. As DNA, the CDR3 is TGCAGCGTCGGTCTCGGGGCAGCCCATGGCTACACCTTC.

There are a few counts of this clonotype. The chain recombines TRBV7-2 with TRBJ2-7, with 9 bases matching TRBD1. The germline CDR1 and CDR2 sequences are SGHTA and FQGNSA. The CDR3 covers 15 residues. V was clipped by 5 bases and J by 2 bases; unmatched bases: 7. CDR3 DNA sequence: TGTGCCAGCAGCCCCCTGTGGGACAGGGCCTACGAGCAGTACTTC. The encoded protein is CASSPLWDRAYEQYF.

Regarding this clonotype: One end of the junction is discordant with germline, which a read error may explain. This rearrangement joins TRBV20-1 to TRBJ1-2; D is unclear. Germline V CDR1 and CDR2: DFQATT, SNEGSKA (reference sequence). This CDR3 has 11 residues. The DNA of the CDR3 is TGCAGTGCTGGAGACGTACAGGGCTACACCTTC. It codes for CSAGDVQGYTF.

This chain's CDR3 is CASSSSGGIYTDTQYF. CDR3 DNA: TGTGCCAGCAGCAGTAGCGGAGGCATCTACACAGATACGCAGTATTTT. This sequence joins TRBV4-2 and TRBJ2-3; D may be TRBD2 (6 bases). The germline gives CDR1 LGHNA, CDR2 YNFKEQ. Trimming stripped 5 bases from V and 2 bases from J, with 17 bases between. CDR3 length: 16 amino acids.

Turning to this clonotype: A read error may produce the germline difference seen at one junction end. CDR3 in amino acids: CASSLEGQNAEAFF. The CDR3 DNA sequence: TGCGCCAGCAGCTTGGAAGGTCAGAACGCTGAAGCTTTCTTT. The chain couples TRBV7-9 to TRBJ1-1; D not resolved. This CDR3 contains 14 residues. The V gene's germline CDR1 is SEHNR and CDR2 FQNEAQ (reference sequence). Filled out from reference TRBV7-9 and TRBJ1-1, the complete variable domain reads DTGVSQNPRHKITKRGQNVTFRCDPISEHNRLYWYRQTLGQGPEFLTYFQNEAQLEKSRLLSDRFSAERPKGSFSTLEIQRTEQGDSAMYLCASSLEGQNAEAFFGQGTRLTVV.